These 29 T cell receptor beta chains originate from one sample sequenced in a study of T-cell memory formation after mild COVID-19. TCRdb re-called the 5' RACE reads with MiXCR, one entry per CDR3 protein. Of about 620,000 distinct CDR3 sequences in the sample, roughly 18% are singletons; the top ten hold 12%. Sequenced sample: PBMCs or a T cell subset sorted from them (not recorded which). The receptors shown here come from an adult woman who had mild COVID-19 (a few samples of this study predate the infection). Cell type and time point are not known.

J is TRBJ2-7 and V is TRBV11-2; TRBD2 might be the D (5 bases). Germline V CDR1 and CDR2: SGHAT, FQNNGV. Trimming cost V 7 bases and J 3 bases, with 13 bases left between them. There are 13 residues in the CDR3. The CDR3 region is CASTFAEGYEQYF. The CDR3 nucleotides read TGTGCCAGCACCTTCGCAGAGGGCTACGAGCAGTACTTC.

V gene TRBV4-2 combines with J gene TRBJ2-3; 13 nucleotides match TRBD2. Trimming took 0 bases from V and 4 from J; bases not matched to a gene: 4. The CDR3 has 17 residues. The germline gives CDR1 LGHNA, CDR2 YNFKEQ. CDR3 nucleotide sequence: TGTGCCAGCAGCCAAGAATTACTAGCGGGGGGGTCAGATACGCAGTATTTT. Its translation: CASSQELLAGGSDTQYF.

This clonotype was detected ten times or more. The rearrangement links TRBV5-8 to TRBJ1-2, with D unclear. Trimming removed 5 bases at V and 8 bases at J, with 16 bases between. Germline-derived CDR1 and CDR2 are SGHTS and YDEGEE. This CDR3 has 13 amino acids. The DNA for the CDR3 is TGTGCCAGCAGTCCAGCCAACCAACGGGGCTACACCTTC. It codes for CASSPANQRGYTF.

The chain links TRBV6-5 to TRBJ2-7; 9 bases are a match to TRBD1. This CDR3 is 13 amino acids long. The germline CDR1 and CDR2 sequences are MNHEY and SVGAGI. The ends lost 6 bases at V and 4 bases at J; junction bases unmatched: 4. CDR3: CASRGTGIYEQYF. The CDR3 region has the DNA TGTGCCAGCAGGGGGACAGGGATTTACGAGCAGTACTTC.

The chain uses TRBV7-9 and TRBJ1-2; D call uncertain. The CDR3 is 14 residues long. Germline lookup yields CDR1 SEHNR and CDR2 FQNEAQ (reference sequence). V lost 4 bases and J 4 bases, leaving 13 bases between the germline ends. CDR3 nucleotides: TGTGCCAGCAGCTCTGGCCGGGGTGGCTATGGCTACACCTTC. Translated, it gives CASSSGRGGYGYTF.

This clonotype has just a few counts. The chain employs TRBV12-3 or TRBV12-4 and TRBJ1-4; D unresolved. Trimming left V 1 base short and J 8 bases short, with 11 bases between. The CDR3 is 14 amino acids. The CDR3 region has the DNA TGTGCCAGCAGTTTAGAGCCGGGCCCCGAAAAACTGTTTTTT. Protein: CASSLEPGPEKLFF.

This clonotype was detected a few times. The rearrangement links TRBV6-6 to TRBJ2-7; 8 bases are a match to TRBD1. V lost 7 bases to trimming and J lost 4 bases; unmatched junction nucleotides: 6. The germline V gene has CDR1 MNHNY and CDR2 SVGAGI (reference sequence). This CDR3 has 13 residues. The CDR3 region has the DNA TGTGCCAGCATAGGACAGGGCCTATACGAGCAGTACTTC. Its translation: CASIGQGLYEQYF.

Written as DNA, the CDR3 is TGCGCCAGCAGCTGGGAATTAGGGGGGCTGAACACTGAAGCTTTCTTT. Translation gives CASSWELGGLNTEAFF. V usage is TRBV5-1 and J usage is TRBJ1-1, with D perhaps matching TRBD1 (6 bases). This CDR3 is built from 16 residues. Germline V CDR1 and CDR2: SGHRS, YFSETQ. Trimming removed 3 bases from V and 0 bases from J, with 15 bases in between.

V usage is TRBV5-6 and J usage is TRBJ2-7; D gene uncertain. Germline V gives CDR1 SGHDT, CDR2 YYEEEE. The V end lost 4 bases, the J end lost 0 bases, and 5 bases lay between the germline ends. The CDR3 is made up of 12 amino acids. In nucleotides, the CDR3 is TGTGCCAGCAGCGCCTTCTCCTACGAGCAGTACTTC. Amino acids: CASSAFSYEQYF.

Ten or more counts support this clonotype. The rearrangement links TRBV7-2 to TRBJ1-2; D is unresolved. Trimming took 3 bases from V and 1 from J, leaving 6 bases between them. This CDR3 comprises 13 residues. Germline V gene sequence: CDR1 SGHTA, CDR2 FQGNSA. The CDR3 region has the DNA TGTGCCAGCAGCTTCGACGGTAACTATGGCTACACCTTC. Translated, it gives CASSFDGNYGYTF.

J is TRBJ2-1 and V is TRBV20-1, with 10 bases matching TRBD1. CDR3 length equals 16 residues. The V gene's germline CDR1 is DFQATT and CDR2 SNEGSKA (reference sequence). J was trimmed by 1 base and V by 6 bases; bases with no gene match: 9. The CDR3 here is CSARDRGFSSYNEQFF. The CDR3 DNA reads TGCAGTGCACGGGACAGGGGATTTTCTTCCTACAATGAGCAGTTCTTC.

The chain couples TRBV4-3 to TRBJ1-4; D gene ambiguous. The CDR3 is 17 amino acids. Germline CDR1 and CDR2: LGHNA and YSLEER. V was cut by 0 bases and J by 5 bases, with 16 bases left in between. This CDR3 reads CASSQDGPPRLNEKLFF. The CDR3 bases are TGCGCCAGCAGCCAAGATGGTCCTCCACGCCTGAATGAAAAACTGTTTTTT.

The chain combines TRBV5-4 with TRBJ2-1; D is unresolved. The V gene's germline CDR1 is SGHNT and CDR2 YYREEE (reference sequence). CDR3 length: 12 amino acids. The ends were cut back, 4 bases at V and 5 bases at J, with 7 bases in the middle. CDR3 nucleotide sequence: TGTGCCAGCAGCGTATTCGACAATGAGCAGTTCTTC. Translation gives CASSVFDNEQFF. The whole variable domain, remainder taken from reference TRBV5-4 and TRBJ2-1, is ETGVTQSPTHLIKTRGQQVTLRCSSQSGHNTVSWYQQALGQGPQFIFQYYREEENGRGNFPPRFSGLQFPNYSSELNVNALELDDSALYLCASSVFDNEQFFGPGTRLTVL.

V gene TRBV9 combines with J gene TRBJ2-7, with D possibly matching TRBD2 (5 bases). CDR3 length: 12 residues. Germline V lookup: CDR1 SGDLS, CDR2 YYNGEE. The V end lost 4 bases, the J end lost 7 bases, and 12 bases lay between the germline ends. CDR3 DNA sequence: TGTGCCAGCAGCCCTTTCCCGGGAGAGCAGTACTTC. Translated: CASSPFPGEQYF.

The chain links TRBV7-3 to TRBJ2-2; TRBD1 matches at 7 bases. The CDR3 is 15 amino acids. The trim removed 4 bases at V and 6 bases at J, leaving 8 bases unmatched. Germline V gene lookup returns CDR1 SGHTA and CDR2 FQGTGA. CDR3 protein: CASSSTGARAGELFF. The CDR3, as DNA: TGTGCCAGCAGCTCTACAGGGGCTAGGGCCGGGGAGCTGTTTTTT. The entire variable domain, with the rest obtained from reference TRBV7-3 and TRBJ2-2, is as follows: GAGVSQTPSNKVTEKGKYVELRCDPISGHTALYWYRQSLGQGPEFLIYFQGTGAADDSGLPNDRFFAVRPEGSVSTLKIQRTERGDSAVYLCASSSTGARAGELFFGEGSRLTVL.

This chain connects TRBV29-1 to TRBJ2-2; 7 bases match TRBD1. The CDR3 has 15 amino acids. Germline trimming cut 6 bases from V and 7 bases from J; bases unmatched to any gene: 14. Germline loops: CDR1 SQVTM, CDR2 ANQGSEA. The CDR3 DNA follows: TGCAGCGTCTCGTCCGGGACAGCCGGGCTCGGGGAGCTGTTTTTT. This translates into CSVSSGTAGLGELFF.

This clonotype has a handful of counts. DNA of the CDR3: TGTGCCACCAGTGACCGGAGAGGGGGCAAGGACAATGAGCAGTTCTTC. Protein product: CATSDRRGGKDNEQFF. V gene TRBV24-1 combines with J gene TRBJ2-1; 7 bases are shared with TRBD1. Trimming cost V 4 bases and J 5 bases; bases outside gene matches: 10. The CDR3 is made up of 16 amino acids. Germline V CDR1 and CDR2: KGHDR, SFDVKD.

This clonotype has only a few counts. The genes are TRBV6-5 and TRBJ2-5, with D uncertain. The CDR3 has 12 residues. Looked up from germline, CDR1 is MNHEY and CDR2 is SVGAGI. Written as DNA, the CDR3 is TGTGCAGCGAACGGTGATGGGGAGACCCAGTACTTC. Its translation: CAANGDGETQYF.

This clonotype was counted a few times. This chain uses TRBV5-1 with TRBJ2-7; TRBD1 might be the D (6 bases). CDR1 and CDR2 from the germline V gene are SGHRS and YFSETQ. Trimming cost V 0 bases and J 4 bases, with 23 bases left between them. CDR3 length equals 18 residues. The CDR3 DNA reads TGCGCCAGCAGCTTGGCCACTGCAGGGGCGACAAAGATTTACGAGCAGTACTTC. It codes for CASSLATAGATKIYEQYF.

This clonotype was recorded a few times. This chain joins TRBV24-1 and TRBJ1-3; possibly TRBD1 for D (5 bases). Trimming stripped 2 bases from V and 2 bases from J, with 9 bases between. The CDR3 consists of 15 residues. Germline V gene data show CDR1 as KGHDR and CDR2 as SFDVKD. CDR3 sequence reads: CATSDSGLAGNTIYF. CDR3 sequence (DNA): TGTGCCACCAGTGATTCGGGGCTGGCTGGAAACACCATATATTTT.

This chain links TRBV30 with TRBJ1-5; no clear D gene. The germline V gene has CDR1 GTSNPN and CDR2 SVGIG (reference sequence). Trimming took off 2 bases at V and 1 base at J, with 3 bases between the two ends. This CDR3 is built from 12 residues. The DNA for the CDR3 is TGTGCCTGGAGTCTAAGCAATCAGCCCCAGCATTTT. The encoded protein is CAWSLSNQPQHF.

This clonotype was seen a handful of times. The CDR3 spells CATSDLKGDRYNEQFF. The CDR3 region has the DNA TGTGCCACCAGTGATTTAAAAGGAGACAGGTACAATGAGCAGTTCTTC. The chain uses TRBV24-1 and TRBJ2-1; D perhaps matches TRBD1 (6 bases). The CDR3 length is 16 residues. The germline CDR1 and CDR2 sequences are KGHDR and SFDVKD. V was pared by 1 base and J by 4 bases, with 13 bases between.

The CDR3 region has the DNA TGTGCCAGCAGCTCGGGACTAGCCCAATACAATGAGCAGTTCTTC. Translation gives CASSSGLAQYNEQFF. The chain uses TRBV7-9 and TRBJ2-1; 9 positions agree with TRBD2. V lost 4 bases, J lost 4 bases, and 5 bases stayed unmatched. Germline values: CDR1 SEHNR, CDR2 FQNEAQ (reference sequence). There are 15 residues in the CDR3.

This clonotype was recorded a few times. This chain uses TRBV5-1 with TRBJ2-6, with unresolved D. The CDR3 runs 16 residues. The V gene lost 0 bases and the J gene lost 0 bases, with 7 bases spanning the gap. CDR1 is SGHRS, CDR2 YFSETQ, per germline. The CDR3 here is CASSLDGNSGANVLTF. CDR3 coding DNA: TGCGCCAGCAGCTTGGACGGCAACTCTGGGGCCAACGTCCTGACTTTC.

The chain joins TRBV12-3 or TRBV12-4 to TRBJ2-5; a weak D match, TRBD1 (5 bases). This CDR3 is built from 13 residues. Between the trimmed V and J ends, which lost 7 bases and 5 bases, there was a span of 14 bases. CDR3 region: CASTQGRAETQYF. Written as DNA, the CDR3 is TGTGCCAGCACCCAGGGTCGGGCGGAGACCCAGTACTTC.

In DNA, the CDR3 is TGTGCCAGCAGCTGGGAGGGCGTGGAGCAGTACTTC. Translated, it gives CASSWEGVEQYF. This chain uses TRBV11-2 with TRBJ2-7; 7 positions agree with TRBD2. CDR1 is SGHAT and CDR2 is FQNNGV in the germline V gene. This CDR3 comprises 12 residues. V was clipped by 4 bases and J by 7 bases; unmatched bases: 4.

The chain combines TRBV7-8 with TRBJ2-1; 12 nucleotides line up with TRBD2. CDR1 SGHVS and CDR2 FQNEAQ come from the germline V gene. The CDR3 contains 15 residues. V was pared by 6 bases and J by 6 bases, with 6 bases of the junction left unmatched. Here the CDR3 DNA reads TGTGCCAGCAGGCCGACTAGCGGGGGTATCAATGAGCAGTTCTTC. Its translation: CASRPTSGGINEQFF.

This clonotype was counted a few times. The J gene is TRBJ1-2, the V gene TRBV25-1, with a possible D match to TRBD1 (5 bases). The CDR3 is 14 residues long. Trimming pared 0 bases from V and 4 bases from J, leaving 9 bases between. Germline V lookup: CDR1 MGHDK, CDR2 SYGVNS. Written as DNA, the CDR3 is TGTGCCAGCAGTGAATACGCAGGGATCTATGGCTACACCTTC. This sequence encodes CASSEYAGIYGYTF.

The genes are TRBV11-3 and TRBJ2-1, with D perhaps TRBD1 or TRBD2 (5 bases each). This CDR3 is 21 amino acids long. CDR1 and CDR2 from the germline V gene are SGHNT and YENEEA. Trimming pared 1 base from V and 2 bases from J, leaving 27 bases between. The DNA for the CDR3 is TGTGCCAGCAGCTTAGGTTTTCTTTCCTATACGGGACCCTTTGCCTACAATGAGCAGTTCTTC. It codes for CASSLGFLSYTGPFAYNEQFF.